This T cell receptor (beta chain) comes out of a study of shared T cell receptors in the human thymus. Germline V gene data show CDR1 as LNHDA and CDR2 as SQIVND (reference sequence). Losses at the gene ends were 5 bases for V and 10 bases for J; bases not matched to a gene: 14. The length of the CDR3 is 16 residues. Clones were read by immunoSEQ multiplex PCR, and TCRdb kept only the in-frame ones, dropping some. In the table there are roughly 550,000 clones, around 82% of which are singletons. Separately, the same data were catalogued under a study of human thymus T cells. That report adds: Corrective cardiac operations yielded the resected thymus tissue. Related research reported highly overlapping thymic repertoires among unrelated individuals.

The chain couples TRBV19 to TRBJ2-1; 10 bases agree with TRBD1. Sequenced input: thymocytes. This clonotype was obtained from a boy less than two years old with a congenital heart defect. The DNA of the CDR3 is TGTGCCAGTAGTTCCTACCGGGACAGGGGTCTTAGGGAGCAGTTCTTC. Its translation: CASSSYRDRGLREQFF.